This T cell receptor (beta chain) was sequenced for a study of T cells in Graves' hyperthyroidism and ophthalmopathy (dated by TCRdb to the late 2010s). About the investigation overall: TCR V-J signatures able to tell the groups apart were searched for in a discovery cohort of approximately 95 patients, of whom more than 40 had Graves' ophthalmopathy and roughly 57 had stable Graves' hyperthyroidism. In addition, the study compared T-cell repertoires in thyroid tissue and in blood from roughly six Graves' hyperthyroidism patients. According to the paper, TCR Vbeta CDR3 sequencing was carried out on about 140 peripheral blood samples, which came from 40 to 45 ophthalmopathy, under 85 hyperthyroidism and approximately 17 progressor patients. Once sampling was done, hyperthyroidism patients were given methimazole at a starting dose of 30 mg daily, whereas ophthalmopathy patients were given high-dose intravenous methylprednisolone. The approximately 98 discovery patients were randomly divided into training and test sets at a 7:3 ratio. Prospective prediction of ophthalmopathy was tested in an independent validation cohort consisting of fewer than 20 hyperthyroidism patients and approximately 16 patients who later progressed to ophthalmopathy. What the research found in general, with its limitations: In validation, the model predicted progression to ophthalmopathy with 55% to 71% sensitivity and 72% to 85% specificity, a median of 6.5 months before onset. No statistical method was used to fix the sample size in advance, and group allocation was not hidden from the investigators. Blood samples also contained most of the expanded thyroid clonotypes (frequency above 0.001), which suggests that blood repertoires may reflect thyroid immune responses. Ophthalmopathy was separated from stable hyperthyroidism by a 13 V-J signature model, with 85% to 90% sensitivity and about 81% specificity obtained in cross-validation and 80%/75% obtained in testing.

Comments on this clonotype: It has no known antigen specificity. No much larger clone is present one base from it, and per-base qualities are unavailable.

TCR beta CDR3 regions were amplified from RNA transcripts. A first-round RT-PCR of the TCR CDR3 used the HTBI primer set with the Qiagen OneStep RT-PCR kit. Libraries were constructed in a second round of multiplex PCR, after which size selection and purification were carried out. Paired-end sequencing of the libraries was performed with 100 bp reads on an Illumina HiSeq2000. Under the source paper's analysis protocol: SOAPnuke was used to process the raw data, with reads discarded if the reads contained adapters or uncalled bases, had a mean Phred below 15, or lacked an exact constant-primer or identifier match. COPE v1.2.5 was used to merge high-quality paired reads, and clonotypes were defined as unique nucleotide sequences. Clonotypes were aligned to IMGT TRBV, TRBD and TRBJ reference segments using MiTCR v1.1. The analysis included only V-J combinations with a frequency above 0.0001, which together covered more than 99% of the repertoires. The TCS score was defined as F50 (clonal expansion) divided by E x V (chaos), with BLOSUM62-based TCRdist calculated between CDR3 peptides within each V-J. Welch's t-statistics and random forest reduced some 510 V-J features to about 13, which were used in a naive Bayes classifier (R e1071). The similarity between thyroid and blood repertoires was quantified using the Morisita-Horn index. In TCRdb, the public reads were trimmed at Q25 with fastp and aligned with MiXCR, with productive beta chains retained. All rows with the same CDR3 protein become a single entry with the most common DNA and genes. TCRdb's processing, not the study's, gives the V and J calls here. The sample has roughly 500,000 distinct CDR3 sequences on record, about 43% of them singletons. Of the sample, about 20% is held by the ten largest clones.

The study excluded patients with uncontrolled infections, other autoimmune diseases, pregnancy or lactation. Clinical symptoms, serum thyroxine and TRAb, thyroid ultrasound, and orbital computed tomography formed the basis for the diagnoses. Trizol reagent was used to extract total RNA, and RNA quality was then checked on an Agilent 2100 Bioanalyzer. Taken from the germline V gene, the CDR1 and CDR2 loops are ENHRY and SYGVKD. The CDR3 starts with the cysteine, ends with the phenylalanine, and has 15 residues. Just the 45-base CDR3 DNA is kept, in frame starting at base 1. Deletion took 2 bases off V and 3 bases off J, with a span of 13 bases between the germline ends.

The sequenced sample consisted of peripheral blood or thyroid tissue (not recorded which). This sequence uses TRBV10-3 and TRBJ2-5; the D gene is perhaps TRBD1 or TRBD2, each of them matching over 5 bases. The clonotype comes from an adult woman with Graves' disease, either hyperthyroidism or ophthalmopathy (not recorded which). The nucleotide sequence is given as TGTGCCATCAGTGAGGAGGGGATCAGCAAAGAGACCCAGTACTTC. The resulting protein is CAISEEGISKETQYF.